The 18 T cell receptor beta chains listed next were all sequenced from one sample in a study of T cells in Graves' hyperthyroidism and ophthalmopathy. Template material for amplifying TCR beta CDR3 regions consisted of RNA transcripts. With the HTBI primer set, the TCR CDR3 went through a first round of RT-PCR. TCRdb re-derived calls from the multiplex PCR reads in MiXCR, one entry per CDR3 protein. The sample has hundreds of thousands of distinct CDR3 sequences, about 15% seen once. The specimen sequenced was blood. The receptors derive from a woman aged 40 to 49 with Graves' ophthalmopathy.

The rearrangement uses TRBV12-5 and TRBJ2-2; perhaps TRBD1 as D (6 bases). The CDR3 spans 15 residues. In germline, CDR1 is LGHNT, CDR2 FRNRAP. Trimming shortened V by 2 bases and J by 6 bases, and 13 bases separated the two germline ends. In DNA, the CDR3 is TGTGCTAGTGGTTTGAGCACAGGGCAGGCCGGGGAGCTGTTTTTT. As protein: CASGLSTGQAGELFF.

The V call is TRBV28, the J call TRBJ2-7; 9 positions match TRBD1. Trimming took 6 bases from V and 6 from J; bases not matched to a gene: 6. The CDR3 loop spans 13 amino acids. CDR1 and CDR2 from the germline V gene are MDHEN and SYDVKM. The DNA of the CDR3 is TGTGCCAGCAGAGGACAGGGGATTCTCGAGCAGTACTTC. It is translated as CASRGQGILEQYF. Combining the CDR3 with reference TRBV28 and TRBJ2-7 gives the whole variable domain DVKVTQSSRYLVKRTGEKVFLECVQDMDHENMFWYRQDPGLGLRLIYFSYDVKMKEKGDIPEGYSVSREKKERFSLILESASTNQTSMYLCASRGQGILEQYFGPGTRLTVT.

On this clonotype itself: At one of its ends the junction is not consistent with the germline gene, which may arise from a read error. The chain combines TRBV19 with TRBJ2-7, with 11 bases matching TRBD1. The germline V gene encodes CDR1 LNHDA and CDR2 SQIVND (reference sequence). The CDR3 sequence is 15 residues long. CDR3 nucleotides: TGTGCCAGTAGTGCCTTGGGGACAGGGGGTTACGACCAGTACTTC. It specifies CASSALGTGGYDQYF.

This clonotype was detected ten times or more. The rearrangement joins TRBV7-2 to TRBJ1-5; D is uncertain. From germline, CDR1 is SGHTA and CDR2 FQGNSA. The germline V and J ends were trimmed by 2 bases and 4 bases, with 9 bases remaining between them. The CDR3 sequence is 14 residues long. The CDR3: CASSLTAGNQPQHF. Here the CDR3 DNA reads TGTGCCAGCAGCTTAACGGCAGGAAATCAGCCCCAGCATTTT.

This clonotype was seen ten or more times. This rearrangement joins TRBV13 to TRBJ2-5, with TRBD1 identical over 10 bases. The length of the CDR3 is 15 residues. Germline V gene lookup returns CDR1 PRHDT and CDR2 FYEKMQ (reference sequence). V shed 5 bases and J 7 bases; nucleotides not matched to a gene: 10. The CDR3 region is CASSRRDRGSVTQYF. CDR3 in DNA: TGTGCCAGCAGCCGCCGGGACAGGGGATCGGTGACCCAGTACTTC. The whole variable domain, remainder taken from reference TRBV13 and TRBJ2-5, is AAGVIQSPRHLIKEKRETATLKCYPIPRHDTVYWYQQGPGQDPQFLISFYEKMQSDKGSIPDRFSAQQFSDYHSELNMSSLELGDSALYFCASSRRDRGSVTQYFGPGTRLLVL.

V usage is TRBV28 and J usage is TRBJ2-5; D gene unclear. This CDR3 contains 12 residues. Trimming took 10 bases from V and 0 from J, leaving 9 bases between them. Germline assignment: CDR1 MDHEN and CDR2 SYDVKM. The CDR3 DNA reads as TGTGCCATCCGTGAGGACCAAGAGACCCAGTACTTC. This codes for CAIREDQETQYF.

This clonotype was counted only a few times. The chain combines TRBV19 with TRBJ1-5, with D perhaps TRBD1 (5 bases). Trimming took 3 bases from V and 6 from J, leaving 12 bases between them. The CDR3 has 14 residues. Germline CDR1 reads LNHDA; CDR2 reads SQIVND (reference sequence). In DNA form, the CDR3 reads TGTGCCAGTAGTATGAAGGGGAGCTTTCAGCCCCAGCATTTT. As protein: CASSMKGSFQPQHF.

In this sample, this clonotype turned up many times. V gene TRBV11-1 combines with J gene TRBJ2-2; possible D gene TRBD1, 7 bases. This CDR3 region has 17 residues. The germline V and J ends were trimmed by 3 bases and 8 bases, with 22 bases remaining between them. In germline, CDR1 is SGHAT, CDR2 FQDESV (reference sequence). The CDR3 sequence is CASSFGTASSGGGELFF. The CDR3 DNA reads TGTGCCAGCAGCTTCGGGACAGCCAGTAGCGGAGGAGGGGAGCTGTTTTTT.

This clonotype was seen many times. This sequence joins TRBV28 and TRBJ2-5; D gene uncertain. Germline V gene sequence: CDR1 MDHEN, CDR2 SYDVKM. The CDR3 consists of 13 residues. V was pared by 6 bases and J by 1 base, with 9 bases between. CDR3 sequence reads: CASRNSIQETQYF. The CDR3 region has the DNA TGTGCCAGCAGGAACTCGATCCAAGAGACCCAGTACTTC. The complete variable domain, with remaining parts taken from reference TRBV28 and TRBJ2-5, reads DVKVTQSSRYLVKRTGEKVFLECVQDMDHENMFWYRQDPGLGLRLIYFSYDVKMKEKGDIPEGYSVSREKKERFSLILESASTNQTSMYLCASRNSIQETQYFGPGTRLLVL.

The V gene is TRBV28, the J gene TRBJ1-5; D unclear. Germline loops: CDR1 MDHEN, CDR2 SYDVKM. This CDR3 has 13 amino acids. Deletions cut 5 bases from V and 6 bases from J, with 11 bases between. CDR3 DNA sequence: TGTGCCAGCAGTGTGCTGGGAGGTCAGCCCCAGCATTTT. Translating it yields CASSVLGGQPQHF.

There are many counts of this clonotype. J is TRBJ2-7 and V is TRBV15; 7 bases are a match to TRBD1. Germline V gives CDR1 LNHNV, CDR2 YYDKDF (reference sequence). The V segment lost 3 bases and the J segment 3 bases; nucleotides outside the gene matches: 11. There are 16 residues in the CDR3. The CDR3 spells CATSSYLGQDYYEQYF. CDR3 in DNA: TGTGCCACCAGCAGTTACCTAGGACAGGATTACTACGAGCAGTACTTC.

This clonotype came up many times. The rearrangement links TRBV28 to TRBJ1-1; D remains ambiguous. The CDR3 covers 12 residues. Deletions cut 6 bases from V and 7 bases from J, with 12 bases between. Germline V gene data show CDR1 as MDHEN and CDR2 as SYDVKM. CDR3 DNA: TGTGCCAGCAGGGGAGGGTTTGGTGAAGCTTTCTTT. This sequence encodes CASRGGFGEAFF.

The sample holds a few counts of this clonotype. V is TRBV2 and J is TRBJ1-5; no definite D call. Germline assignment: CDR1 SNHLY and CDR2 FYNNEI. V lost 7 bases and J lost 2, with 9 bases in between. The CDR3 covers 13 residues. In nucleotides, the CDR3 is TGTGCCAGCATGCTTCTAGGCAATCAGCCCCAGCATTTT. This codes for CASMLLGNQPQHF.

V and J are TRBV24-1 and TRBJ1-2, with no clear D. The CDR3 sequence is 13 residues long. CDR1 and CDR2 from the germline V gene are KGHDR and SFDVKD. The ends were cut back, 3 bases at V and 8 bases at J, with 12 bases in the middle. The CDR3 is CATSDPSSTGYTF. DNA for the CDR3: TGTGCCACCAGTGATCCTAGTTCTACAGGCTACACCTTC.

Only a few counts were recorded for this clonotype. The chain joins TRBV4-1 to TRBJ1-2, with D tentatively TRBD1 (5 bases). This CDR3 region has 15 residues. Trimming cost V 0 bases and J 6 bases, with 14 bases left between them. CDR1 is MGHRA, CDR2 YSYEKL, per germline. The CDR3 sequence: CASSQDGDPSDGYTF. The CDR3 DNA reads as TGCGCCAGCAGCCAAGATGGGGACCCGTCCGATGGCTACACCTTC.

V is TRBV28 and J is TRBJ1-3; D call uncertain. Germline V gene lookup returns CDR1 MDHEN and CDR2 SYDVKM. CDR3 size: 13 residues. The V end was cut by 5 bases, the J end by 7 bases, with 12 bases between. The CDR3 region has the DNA TGTGCCAGCAGTGCCACTGCCTGGAACACCATATATTTT. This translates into CASSATAWNTIYF. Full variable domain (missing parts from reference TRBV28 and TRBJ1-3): DVKVTQSSRYLVKRTGEKVFLECVQDMDHENMFWYRQDPGLGLRLIYFSYDVKMKEKGDIPEGYSVSREKKERFSLILESASTNQTSMYLCASSATAWNTIYFGEGSWLTVV.

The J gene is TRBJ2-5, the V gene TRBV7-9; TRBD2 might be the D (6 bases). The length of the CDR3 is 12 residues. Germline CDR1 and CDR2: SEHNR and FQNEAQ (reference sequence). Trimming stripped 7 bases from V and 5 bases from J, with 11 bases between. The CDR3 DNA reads TGTGCCAGCAACCGGGAGTCTGAGACCCAGTACTTC. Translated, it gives CASNRESETQYF.

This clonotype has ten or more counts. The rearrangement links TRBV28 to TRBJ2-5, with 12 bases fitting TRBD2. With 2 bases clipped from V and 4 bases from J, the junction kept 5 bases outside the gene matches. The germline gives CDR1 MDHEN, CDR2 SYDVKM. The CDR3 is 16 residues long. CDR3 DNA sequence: TGTGCCAGCAGTTTAACTAGCGGGAGGTATCGAGAGACCCAGTACTTC. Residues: CASSLTSGRYRETQYF.